This note documents a single T cell receptor (beta chain) sequence. From germline, CDR1 is GTSNPN and CDR2 SVGIG (reference sequence). This CDR3 comprises 15 residues. Losses at the gene ends were 8 bases for V and 9 bases for J; bases not matched to a gene: 20. In the PCR, 60 Vbeta and 13 Jbeta primers were used. The table came from immunoSEQ multiplex PCR; TCRdb's copy has only in-frame clones and leaves some out. In the table there are about 92,000 clones, 65% to 85% of which are singletons. The sample originates from a study of cytomegalovirus exposure and HLA in healthy donors. The chain links TRBV30 to TRBJ2-7, with 9 bases lining up with TRBD1. The receptor's source is a girl aged 2 to 10 in good health and CMV-seropositive. Sequenced material: PBMCs. The CDR3 sequence is CAAATAGQGYWGQYF. The CDR3 DNA reads as TGTGCCGCAGCAACGGCGGGACAGGGTTATTGGGGGCAGTACTTC.